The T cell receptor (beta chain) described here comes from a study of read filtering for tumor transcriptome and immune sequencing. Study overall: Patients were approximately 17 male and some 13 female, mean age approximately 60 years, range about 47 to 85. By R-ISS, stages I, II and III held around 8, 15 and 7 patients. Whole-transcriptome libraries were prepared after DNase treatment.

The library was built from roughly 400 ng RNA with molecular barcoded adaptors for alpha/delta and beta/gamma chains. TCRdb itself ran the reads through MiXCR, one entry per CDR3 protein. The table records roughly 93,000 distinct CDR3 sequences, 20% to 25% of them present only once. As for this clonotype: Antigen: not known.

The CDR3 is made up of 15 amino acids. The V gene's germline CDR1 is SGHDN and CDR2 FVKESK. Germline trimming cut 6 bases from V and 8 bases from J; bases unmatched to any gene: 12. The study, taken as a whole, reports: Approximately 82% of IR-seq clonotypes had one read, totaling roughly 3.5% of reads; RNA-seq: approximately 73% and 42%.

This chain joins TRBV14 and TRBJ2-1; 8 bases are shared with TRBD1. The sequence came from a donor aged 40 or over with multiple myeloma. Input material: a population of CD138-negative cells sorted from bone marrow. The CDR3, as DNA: TGTGCCAGCAGAGACGACAGGGGTTTGGGGGATGAGCAGTTCTTC. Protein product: CASRDDRGLGDEQFF.